One sample yielded the 2 T cell receptor beta chains listed below, sequenced in a study of beta chain features in type 1 diabetes. Overall study results and limits: The study found moderately but significantly shorter TCRB CDR3s in all four CD4+ subsets of Type 1 diabetes patients.

Expressed TCRB transcripts were sequenced because the entire RNA isolate underwent reverse transcription. Repertoires were generated with immunoSEQ multiplex PCR, while TCRdb's copy carries only in-frame clones and drops some. Of approximately 270,000 clones listed, more than 13% are singletons. These receptors are not linked to any known antigen. The sample was naive CD4+ T cells from blood. These receptors came from a man under 40 with type 1 diabetes.

V is TRBV5-1 and J is TRBJ1-1; 8 bases are shared with TRBD1. Trimming at V came to 5 bases and at J to 1 base, leaving 4 bases not matched to a gene. In germline, CDR1 is SGHRS, CDR2 YFSETQ. This CDR3 has 14 amino acids. CDR3 DNA: TGCGCCAGCAGGGAACAGGGGGGGAACACTGAAGCTTTCTTT. Residues: CASREQGGNTEAFF.

This clone came up a few times. The rearrangement uses TRBV30 and TRBJ2-1; 7 bases align to TRBD2. The germline V gene has CDR1 GTSNPN and CDR2 SVGIG (reference sequence). The V segment lost 2 bases and the J segment 12 bases; nucleotides outside the gene matches: 13. CDR3 size: 14 residues. In DNA form, the CDR3 reads TGTGCCTGGAGTTCGACTAGCTGGGTAAGAGGGCAGTTCTTC. Amino acids: CAWSSTSWVRGQFF.